This TCR beta chain originates from a study of post-analysis software for immune sequencing data. Presence of unique molecular identifiers characterized the TCR beta cDNA libraries. TCRdb passed the PCR reads through MiXCR, listing each CDR3 protein once. The data show about 260,000 distinct CDR3 sequences, 35% to 40% seen once. About this clonotype: Its antigen remains unidentified.

The CDR3 sequence is 13 residues long. The junction had 5 bases not matched to a gene; V was cut back by 3 bases and J by 9 bases. CDR1 SGHNT and CDR2 YENEEA come from the germline V gene. Overall study results and limits: TRBV5-6, TRBV5-1 and TRBV20-1 were among 4 or 5 TRBV segments more frequent in patients than controls.

Specimen: blood. The V and J genes are TRBV11-3 and TRBJ2-1, with 7 bases identical to TRBD1. This sequence originates from a girl aged 10-17 years with multiple sclerosis. CDR3 region: CASSLDRTGEQFF. The CDR3 DNA reads as TGTGCCAGCAGCTTGGACAGGACCGGTGAGCAGTTCTTC.